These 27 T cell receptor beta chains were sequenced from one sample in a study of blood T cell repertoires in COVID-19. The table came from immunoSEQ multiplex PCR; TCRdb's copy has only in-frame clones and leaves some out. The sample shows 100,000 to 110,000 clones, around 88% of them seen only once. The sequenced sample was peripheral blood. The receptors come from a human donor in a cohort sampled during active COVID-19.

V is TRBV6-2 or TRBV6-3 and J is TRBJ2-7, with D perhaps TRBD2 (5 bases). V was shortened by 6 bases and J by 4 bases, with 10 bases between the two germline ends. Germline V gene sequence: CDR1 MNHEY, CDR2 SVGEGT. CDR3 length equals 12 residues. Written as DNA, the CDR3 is TGTGCCAGCAGCTCAGGCGGGTACGAGCAGTACTTC. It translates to CASSSGGYEQYF.

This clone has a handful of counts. In nucleotides, the CDR3 is TGTGCCATCAGTGAGTTGGTAGCGGCAACGAACACCGGGGAGCTGTTTTTT. This sequence encodes CAISELVAATNTGELFF. V and J are TRBV10-3 and TRBJ2-2; a weak D match, TRBD2 (6 bases). The length of the CDR3 is 17 residues. V lost 1 base and J lost 0, with 12 bases in between. Germline V gene lookup returns CDR1 ENHRY and CDR2 SYGVKD.

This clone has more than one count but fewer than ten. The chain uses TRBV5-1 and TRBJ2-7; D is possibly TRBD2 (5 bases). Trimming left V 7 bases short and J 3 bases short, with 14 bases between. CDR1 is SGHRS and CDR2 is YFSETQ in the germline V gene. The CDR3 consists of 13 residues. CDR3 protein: CASSFTGNYEQYF. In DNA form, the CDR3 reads TGCGCCAGCTCCTTTACGGGGAACTACGAGCAGTACTTC.

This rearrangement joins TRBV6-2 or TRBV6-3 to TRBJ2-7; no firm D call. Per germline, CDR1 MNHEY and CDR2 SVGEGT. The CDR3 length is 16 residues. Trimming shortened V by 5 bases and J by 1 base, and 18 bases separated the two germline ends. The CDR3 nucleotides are TGTGCCAGCAGTAGAACAGAGTCCCGAGCTTCCTACGAGCAGTACTTC. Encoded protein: CASSRTESRASYEQYF.

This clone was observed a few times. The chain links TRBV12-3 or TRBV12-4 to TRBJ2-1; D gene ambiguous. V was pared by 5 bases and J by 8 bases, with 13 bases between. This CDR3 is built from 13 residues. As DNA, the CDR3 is TGTGCCAGCAGTCCCCCCCTCGTCTATGAGCAGTTCTTC. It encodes CASSPPLVYEQFF.

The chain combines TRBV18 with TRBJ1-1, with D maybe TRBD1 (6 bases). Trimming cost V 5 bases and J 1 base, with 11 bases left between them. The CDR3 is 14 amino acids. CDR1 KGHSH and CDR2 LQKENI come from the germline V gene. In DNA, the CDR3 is TGTGCCAGCTCAGTTAGCAGGGGGAACACTGAAGCTTTCTTT. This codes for CASSVSRGNTEAFF.

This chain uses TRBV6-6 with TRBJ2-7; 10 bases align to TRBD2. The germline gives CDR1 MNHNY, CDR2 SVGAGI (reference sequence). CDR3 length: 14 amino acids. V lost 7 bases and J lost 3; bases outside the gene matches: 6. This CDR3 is CASIERLAGYEQYF. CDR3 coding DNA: TGTGCCAGCATCGAAAGACTAGCGGGCTACGAGCAGTACTTC.

The CDR3 sequence: CASSLGQEYYGYTF. CDR3 coding DNA: TGCGCCAGCAGCTTGGGACAGGAATACTATGGCTACACCTTC. The rearrangement joins TRBV5-1 to TRBJ1-2, with D possibly matching TRBD1 (6 bases). This CDR3 has 14 residues. Germline V gene data show CDR1 as SGHRS and CDR2 as YFSETQ. V lost 0 bases, J lost 3 bases, and 9 bases lay in between.

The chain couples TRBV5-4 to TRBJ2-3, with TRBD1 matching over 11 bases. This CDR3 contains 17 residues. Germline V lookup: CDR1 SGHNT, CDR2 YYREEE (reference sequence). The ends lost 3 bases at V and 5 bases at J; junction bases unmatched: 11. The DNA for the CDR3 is TGTGCCAGCAGCTCCGGACAGGGGGCCGATGGACGAGATACGCAGTATTTT. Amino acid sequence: CASSSGQGADGRDTQYF.

The DNA of the CDR3 is TGTGCCAGTATTTCATCGGGACAGCTGAACACTGAAGCTTTCTTT. Its protein product is CASISSGQLNTEAFF. The rearrangement uses TRBV19 and TRBJ1-1, with TRBD1 matching 7 bases. The germline CDR1 and CDR2 sequences are LNHDA and SQIVND (reference sequence). The ends lost 7 bases at V and 0 bases at J; junction bases unmatched: 8. The CDR3 length is 15 residues.

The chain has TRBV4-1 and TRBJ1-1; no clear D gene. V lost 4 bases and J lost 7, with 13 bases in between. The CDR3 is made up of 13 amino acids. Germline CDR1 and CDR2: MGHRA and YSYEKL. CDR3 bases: TGCGCCAGCAGCCCCCCTGGACTTAATGAAGCTTTCTTT. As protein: CASSPPGLNEAFF.

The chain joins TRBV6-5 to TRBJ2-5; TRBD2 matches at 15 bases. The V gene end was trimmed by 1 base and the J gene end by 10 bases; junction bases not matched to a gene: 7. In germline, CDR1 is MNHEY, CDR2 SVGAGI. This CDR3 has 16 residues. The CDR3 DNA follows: TGTGCCAGCAGTTACTACAAGGGACTAGCGGGAGGTAGCCAGTACTTC. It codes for CASSYYKGLAGGSQYF.

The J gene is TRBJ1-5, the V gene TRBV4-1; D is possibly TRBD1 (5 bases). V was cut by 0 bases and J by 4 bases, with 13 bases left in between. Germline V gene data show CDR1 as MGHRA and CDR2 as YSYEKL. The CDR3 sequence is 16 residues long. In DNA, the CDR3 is TGCGCCAGCAGCCAAGATCCATCAGGGCCGAATCAGCCCCAGCATTTT. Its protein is CASSQDPSGPNQPQHF.

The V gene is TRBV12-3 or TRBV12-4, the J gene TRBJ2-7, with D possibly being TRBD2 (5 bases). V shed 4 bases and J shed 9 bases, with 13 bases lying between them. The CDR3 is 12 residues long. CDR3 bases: TGTGCCAGCAGTTCTGACTACGAGGGGCAGTACTTC. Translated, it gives CASSSDYEGQYF.

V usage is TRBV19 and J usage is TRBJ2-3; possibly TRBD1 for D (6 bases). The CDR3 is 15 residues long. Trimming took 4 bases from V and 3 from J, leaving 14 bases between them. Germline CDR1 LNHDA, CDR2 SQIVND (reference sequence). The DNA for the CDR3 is TGTGCCAGTAGTACCGGGACAATGGGTACAGATACGCAGTATTTT. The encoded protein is CASSTGTMGTDTQYF.

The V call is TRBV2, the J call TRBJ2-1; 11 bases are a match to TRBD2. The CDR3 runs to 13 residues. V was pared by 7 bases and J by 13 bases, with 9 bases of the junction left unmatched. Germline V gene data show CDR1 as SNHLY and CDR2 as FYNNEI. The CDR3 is CASIRDSGRGQFF. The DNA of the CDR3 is TGTGCCAGCATCCGAGATAGCGGGAGGGGCCAGTTCTTC.

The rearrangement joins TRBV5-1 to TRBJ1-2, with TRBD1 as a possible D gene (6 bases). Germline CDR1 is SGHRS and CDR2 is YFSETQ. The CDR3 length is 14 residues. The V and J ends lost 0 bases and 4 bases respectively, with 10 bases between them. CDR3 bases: TGCGCCAGCAGCTTGGACAGGGTCGGCTATGGCTACACCTTC. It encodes CASSLDRVGYGYTF.

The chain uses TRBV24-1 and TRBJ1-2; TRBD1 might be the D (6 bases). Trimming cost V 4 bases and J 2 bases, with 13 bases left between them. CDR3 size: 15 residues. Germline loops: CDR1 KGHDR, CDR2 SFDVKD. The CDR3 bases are TGTGCCACCAGTGACCCTCTGGACAGAAACTATGGCTACACCTTC. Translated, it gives CATSDPLDRNYGYTF.

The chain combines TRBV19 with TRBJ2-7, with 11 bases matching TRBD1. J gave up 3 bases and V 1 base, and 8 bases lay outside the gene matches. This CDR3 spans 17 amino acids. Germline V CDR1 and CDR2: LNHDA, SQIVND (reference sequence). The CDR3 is CASSIVTGTGGFYEQYF. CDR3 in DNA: TGTGCCAGTAGTATAGTCACCGGGACAGGGGGTTTCTACGAGCAGTACTTC.

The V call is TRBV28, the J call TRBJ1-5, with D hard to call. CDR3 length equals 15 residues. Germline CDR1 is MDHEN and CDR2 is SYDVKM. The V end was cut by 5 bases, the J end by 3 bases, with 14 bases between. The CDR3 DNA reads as TGTGCCAGCAGTAACTCTCCACAGAACAATCAGCCCCAGCATTTT. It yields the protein CASSNSPQNNQPQHF.

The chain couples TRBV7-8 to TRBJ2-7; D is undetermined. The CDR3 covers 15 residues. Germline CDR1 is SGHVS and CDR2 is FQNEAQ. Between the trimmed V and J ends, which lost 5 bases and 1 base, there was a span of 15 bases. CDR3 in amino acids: CASSPTEQRSYEQYF. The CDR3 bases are TGTGCCAGCAGCCCGACGGAGCAGCGTTCCTACGAGCAGTACTTC.

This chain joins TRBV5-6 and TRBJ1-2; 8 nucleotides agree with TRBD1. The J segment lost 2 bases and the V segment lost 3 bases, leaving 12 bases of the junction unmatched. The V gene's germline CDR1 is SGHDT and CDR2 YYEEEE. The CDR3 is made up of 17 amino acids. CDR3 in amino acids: CASSSPGAGDRNYGYTF. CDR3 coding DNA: TGTGCCAGCAGCTCCCCAGGGGCCGGGGACAGGAACTATGGCTACACCTTC.

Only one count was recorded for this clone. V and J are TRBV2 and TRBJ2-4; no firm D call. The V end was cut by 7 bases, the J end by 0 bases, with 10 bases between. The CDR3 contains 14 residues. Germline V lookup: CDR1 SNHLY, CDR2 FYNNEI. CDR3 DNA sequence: TGTGCCAGCACGGGTGAGATAGCCAAAAACATTCAGTACTTC. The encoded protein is CASTGEIAKNIQYF.

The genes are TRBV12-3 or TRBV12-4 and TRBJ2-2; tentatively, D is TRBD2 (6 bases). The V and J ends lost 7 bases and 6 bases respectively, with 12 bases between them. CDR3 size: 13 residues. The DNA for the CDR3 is TGTGCCAGCACGGTATGGGGGGCCGGGGAGCTGTTTTTT. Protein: CASTVWGAGELFF.

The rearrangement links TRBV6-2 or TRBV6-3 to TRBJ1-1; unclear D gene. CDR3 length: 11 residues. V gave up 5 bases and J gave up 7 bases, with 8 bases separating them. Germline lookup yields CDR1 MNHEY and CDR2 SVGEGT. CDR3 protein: CASSHIYEAFF. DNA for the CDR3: TGTGCCAGCAGTCATATCTATGAAGCTTTCTTT.

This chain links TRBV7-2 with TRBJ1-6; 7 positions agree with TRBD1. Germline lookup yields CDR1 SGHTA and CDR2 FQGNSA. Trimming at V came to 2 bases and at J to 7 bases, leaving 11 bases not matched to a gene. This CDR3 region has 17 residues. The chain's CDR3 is CASSLTLGHRGNSPLHF. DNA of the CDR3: TGTGCCAGCAGCTTAACTCTGGGTCACAGGGGCAATTCACCCCTCCACTTT.

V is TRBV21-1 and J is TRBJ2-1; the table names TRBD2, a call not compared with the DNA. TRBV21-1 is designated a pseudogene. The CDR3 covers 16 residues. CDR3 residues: CASSKMRDNPHNEQFF. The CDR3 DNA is TGTGCCAGCAGCAAAATGCGGGATAACCCTCACAATGAGCAGTTCTTC.